This T cell receptor beta chain stems from a study of T cell repertoires in cytomegalovirus infection. Each CDR3 protein gets one entry after TCRdb re-called the reads with MiXCR. Of 200,000 to 250,000 distinct CDR3 sequences listed, 35% to 40% were seen once; the top ten hold 55% to 60%. This CDR3 has 13 amino acids. V lost 7 bases, J lost 7 bases, and 16 bases lay in between. This clonotype has only a few counts. Its antigen is still unknown. The source was CD8+ T cells from cultured PBMCs, collected from culture after CMV antigen stimulation. This sequence joins TRBV12-3 or TRBV12-4 and TRBJ1-1, with a tentative D call TRBD1 (6 bases). This receptor was identified in a human donor in good health (CMV status not recorded). Some clones in this sample may be carry-over from other donors' samples. The CDR3 loop is CASTLGRGGEAFF. The CDR3 coding sequence is TGTGCCAGCACTCTCGGCAGGGGTGGTGAAGCTTTCTTT.